These T cell receptor beta chains were read from a single sample in a study of blood T cell repertoires in COVID-19. Using immunoSEQ multiplex PCR, the repertoire was profiled, and TCRdb retains in-frame clones only, with some absent. This table holds roughly 87,000 clones, 70% to 85% found once. The specimen was peripheral blood. Source of these receptors: a woman at least 80 years old with COVID-19, enrolled during active disease. Each CDR3 is given with its conserved first and last residue. D genes are given only for firm matches. Clone size is not always given. Where it is, it says once, few, many or a class for expanded clones.

clone size	V gene	J gene	D gene	CDR3 protein	CDR3 DNA
.	TRBV7-6	TRBJ2-6	.	CASSPQVRSGANVLTF	TGTGCCAGCAGCCCGCAGGTTCGCTCTGGGGCCAACGTCCTGACTTTC
.	TRBV4-1	TRBJ2-5	TRBD2	CASSQGTSGSLETQYF	TGCGCCAGCAGCCAAGGGACTAGCGGGAGTTTGGAGACCCAGTACTTC
.	TRBV4-3	TRBJ1-5	TRBD1	CASSQDGTGDNQPQHF	TGCGCCAGCAGCCAAGATGGGACAGGGGATAATCAGCCCCAGCATTTT
.	TRBV27	TRBJ2-7	TRBD1	CASSFIGRGSYEQYF	TGTGCCAGCAGTTTTATCGGCAGGGGGTCCTACGAGCAGTACTTC
once	TRBV5-5	TRBJ2-6	.	CASSLRESGVGANVLTF	TGTGCCAGCAGCTTGAGGGAGTCGGGGGTCGGGGCCAACGTCCTGACTTTC
.	TRBV29-1	TRBJ2-5	.	CSVRTDQETQYF	TGCAGCGTACGGACAGATCAAGAGACCCAGTACTTC
once	TRBV19	TRBJ2-7	TRBD1	CASGQGNYEQYF	TGTGCCAGCGGACAGGGGAACTACGAGCAGTACTTC
.	TRBV5-1	TRBJ2-5	TRBD2	CASSLATGGETQYF	TGCGCCAGCAGCTTGGCCACGGGGGGAGAGACCCAGTACTTC
.	TRBV19	TRBJ2-5	TRBD2	CASSGPGGLETQYF	TGTGCCAGTAGCGGACCGGGGGGTTTGGAGACCCAGTACTTC
.	TRBV5-1	TRBJ1-5	.	CASSYPRDNQPQHF	TGCGCCAGCAGCTATCCCCGGGACAATCAGCCCCAGCATTTT
once	TRBV5-4	TRBJ2-7	.	CASSSGARGSYEQYF	TGTGCCAGCAGCTCAGGGGCACGGGGTTCCTACGAGCAGTACTTC
.	TRBV19	TRBJ2-7	TRBD1	CASKPGTGPYEQYF	TGTGCCAGTAAGCCCGGGACAGGTCCCTACGAGCAGTACTTC
.	TRBV7-2	TRBJ2-3	TRBD2	CASSSPGGGGAMTDTQYF	TGTGCCAGCAGCTCCCCGGGCGGCGGGGGGGCCATGACAGATACGCAGTATTTT